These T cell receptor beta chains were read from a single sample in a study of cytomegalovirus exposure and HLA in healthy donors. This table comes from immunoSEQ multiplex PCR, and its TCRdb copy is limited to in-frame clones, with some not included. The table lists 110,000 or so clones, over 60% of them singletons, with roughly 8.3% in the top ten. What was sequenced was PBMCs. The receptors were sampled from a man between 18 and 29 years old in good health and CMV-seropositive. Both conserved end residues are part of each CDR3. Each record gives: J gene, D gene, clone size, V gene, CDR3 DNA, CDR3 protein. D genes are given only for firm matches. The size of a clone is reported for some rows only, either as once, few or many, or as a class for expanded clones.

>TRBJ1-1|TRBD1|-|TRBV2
TGTGCCAGCAGCGACGACAGGGGAGACACTGAAGCTTTCTTT
CASSDDRGDTEAFF
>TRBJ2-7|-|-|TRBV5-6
TGTGCCAGCAGCGCGATTACTAGTTTCGGGCAGTACTTC
CASSAITSFGQYF
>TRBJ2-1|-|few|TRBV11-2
TGTGCCAGCAGCTTAGAACTAGCCATCAATGAGCAGTTCTTC
CASSLELAINEQFF
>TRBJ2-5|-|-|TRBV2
TGTGCCAGCAGTGTGAGACTATCGGAGACCCAGTACTTC
CASSVRLSETQYF
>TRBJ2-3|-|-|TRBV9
TGTGCCAGCAGCGCCGAAGGGCGGGGCCCCGACGGGCAGTATTTT
CASSAEGRGPDGQYF
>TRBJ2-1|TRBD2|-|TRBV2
TGTGCCAGCAGTGGCGGGGGGCGCTCCTACAATGAGCAGTTCTTC
CASSGGGRSYNEQFF
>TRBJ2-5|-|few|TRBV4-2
TGTGCCAGCAGCCAAGTGGACAGTTCAGGAGAGACCCAGTACTTC
CASSQVDSSGETQYF
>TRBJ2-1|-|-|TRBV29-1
TGCAGCGCCCGGAACAGAGACTACAATGAGCAGTTCTTC
CSARNRDYNEQFF
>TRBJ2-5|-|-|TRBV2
TGTGCCGGCGAAAGGAGACAAGAGACCCAGTACTTC
CAGERRQETQYF
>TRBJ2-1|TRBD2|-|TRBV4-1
TGCGCCAGCAGCCAAGTCGGGACTAGCGGTTACAATGAGCAGTTCTTC
CASSQVGTSGYNEQFF
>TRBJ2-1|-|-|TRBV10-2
TGCGCCAGCAGATCGACAGTCAATGAGCAGTTCTTC
CASRSTVNEQFF
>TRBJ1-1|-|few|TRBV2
TGTGCCAGCAGTGAACGGGGGACGTACACTGAAGCTTTCTTT
CASSERGTYTEAFF
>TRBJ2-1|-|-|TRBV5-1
TGCGCCAGCAGCTTGGTTGTGGGCGCGGCGGGGAATGAGCAGTTCTTC
CASSLVVGAAGNEQFF
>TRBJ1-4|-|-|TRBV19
TGTGCCACCGTGGACACCGAGTATAATGAAAAACTGTTTTTT
CATVDTEYNEKLFF
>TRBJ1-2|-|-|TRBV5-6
TGTGCCAGCAGCTTTTTGTACAGACCAGCTAACTATGGCTACACCTTC
CASSFLYRPANYGYTF
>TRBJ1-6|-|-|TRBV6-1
TGTGCCAGCAGTGAGGTGGGGCATAGGAGTTCACCCCTCCACTTT
CASSEVGHRSSPLHF
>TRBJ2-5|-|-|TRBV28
TGTGCCAGCAGTTCCCGAGACGGGGGACAAGAGACCCAGTACTTC
CASSSRDGGQETQYF
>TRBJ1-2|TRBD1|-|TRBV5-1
TGCGCCAGCAGTTCGACAGGGGGCTATGGCTACACCTTC
CASSSTGGYGYTF
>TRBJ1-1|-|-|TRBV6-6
TGTGCCAGCAGTTCCAGGGGAAGCACTGAAGCTTTCTTT
CASSSRGSTEAFF
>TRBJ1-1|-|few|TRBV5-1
TGCGCCAGCAGCCAAGAGGGACTTGGGGGCACTGAAGCTTTCTTT
CASSQEGLGGTEAFF
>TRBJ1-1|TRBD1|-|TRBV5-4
TGTGCCAGCAGCCGGGAGACAGGGGACACTGAAGCTTTCTTT
CASSRETGDTEAFF
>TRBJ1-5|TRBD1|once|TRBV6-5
TGTGCCAGCAGTTACGCCACAGGGGACCAGCCCCAGCATTTT
CASSYATGDQPQHF
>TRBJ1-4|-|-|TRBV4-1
TGCGCCAGCCGTATGTCTGGGGCCGGCGGTGAAAAACTGTTTTTT
CASRMSGAGGEKLFF
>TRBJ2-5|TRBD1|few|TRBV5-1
TGCGCCAGCAGCTTCGGGACAGGCAGGATGGAGACCCAGTACTTC
CASSFGTGRMETQYF
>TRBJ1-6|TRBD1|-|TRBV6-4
TGTGCCAGCAGAAGGACAGGCCACTATAATTCACCCCTCCACTTT
CASRRTGHYNSPLHF
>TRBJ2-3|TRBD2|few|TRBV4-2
TGTGCCAGCAGCCAAGGTCTCGGGACTAGTTCTGATACGCAGTATTTT
CASSQGLGTSSDTQYF
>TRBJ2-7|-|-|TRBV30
TGTGCCTGGGCGTCGGGAGCATCCTACGAGCAGTACTTC
CAWASGASYEQYF
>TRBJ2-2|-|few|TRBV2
TGTGCCAGCAGTGAAGTAACGGGCGGGGAGCTGTTTTTT
CASSEVTGGELFF
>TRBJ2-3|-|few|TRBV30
TGTGCCTGGAGTTATGAAGAGGAGAGCACAGATACGCAGTATTTT
CAWSYEEESTDTQYF
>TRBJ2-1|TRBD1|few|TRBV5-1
TGCGCCAGCAGCCCCGGACAGGGGTTGGGCAATGAGCAGTTCTTC
CASSPGQGLGNEQFF
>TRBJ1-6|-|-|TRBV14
TGTGCCAGCAGCCTAAAACCGACAGTCTCTTCACCCCTCCACTTT
CASSLKPTVSSPLHF
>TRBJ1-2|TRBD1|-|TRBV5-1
TGCGCCAGCAGCTTGGTTTCGGGACAGGGTAACAATGGCTACACCTTC
CASSLVSGQGNNGYTF
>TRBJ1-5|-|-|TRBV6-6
TGTGCCAGCAGTTACACAATGGGGGCAAGTAATCAGCCCCAGCATTTT
CASSYTMGASNQPQHF
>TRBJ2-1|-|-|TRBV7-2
TGTGCCAGCAGCTTAGTTGTCTATGAGCAGTTCTTC
CASSLVVYEQFF
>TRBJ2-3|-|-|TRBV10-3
TGTGCCATCAGTGAGGGGAGAGTCCCAGATACGCAGTATTTT
CAISEGRVPDTQYF
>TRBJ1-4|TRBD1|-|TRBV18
TGTGCCAGCTCACCCCCACCCAGGACAGGGGGGGGAAAACTGTTTTTT
CASSPPPRTGGGKLFF
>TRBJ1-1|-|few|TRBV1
TGCACCAGCAGCCAAGAGGCAGGGGGAAGGGACACTGAAGCTTTCTTT
CTSSQEAGGRDTEAFF
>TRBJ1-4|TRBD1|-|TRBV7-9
TGTGCCAGCAGCTCGGACAGGGGGCTTGAAAAACTGTTTTTT
CASSSDRGLEKLFF
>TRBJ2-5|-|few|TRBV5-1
TGCGCCAGCAGCGCGGGATGCGACCAGTACTTC
CASSAGCDQYF
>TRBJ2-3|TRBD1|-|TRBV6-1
TGTGCCAGCAGTGTCCCGCAGGGGGCGTTTATAGATACGCAGTATTTT
CASSVPQGAFIDTQYF
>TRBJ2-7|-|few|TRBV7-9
TGTGCCAGCAGCTTAGGTGTGTCCTACGATTCGCAGTACTTC
CASSLGVSYDSQYF
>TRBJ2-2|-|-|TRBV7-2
TGTGCCAGCAGAACCGGGACAATGAACACCGGGGAGCTGTTTTTT
CASRTGTMNTGELFF
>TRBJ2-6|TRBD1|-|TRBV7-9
TGTGCCAGCAGCCTGGACAGGGGGAGCTCCTCTGGGGCCAACGTCCTGACTTTC
CASSLDRGSSSGANVLTF
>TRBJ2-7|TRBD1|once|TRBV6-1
TGTGCCAGCAGTAGCCGGGACAGCTCCTACGAGCAGTACTTC
CASSSRDSSYEQYF
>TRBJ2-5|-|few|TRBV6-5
TGTGCCAGCGGTGGGGCGGAGACCCAGTACTTC
CASGGAETQYF
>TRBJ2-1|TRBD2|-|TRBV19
TGTGCCAGTAGTCGGGGGGGATCCTCCTACAATGAGCAGTTCTTC
CASSRGGSSYNEQFF